This T cell receptor (beta chain) was captured in a study of T cells in Graves' hyperthyroidism and ophthalmopathy. Broader study findings: For ophthalmopathy, model prediction preceded onset by a median about 6.2 months.

This clonotype was counted ten times or more. The antigen is not known. With duration under 3 months, ophthalmopathy was active: Clinical Activity Score at least 3, NOSPECS at least 4. Clinical symptoms, serum thyroxine and TRAb, thyroid ultrasound and orbital computed tomography were used for the diagnoses. It was less than 13 ml of fresh peripheral blood that supplied the PBMCs. The CDR3 regions of TCR beta were amplified from RNA transcripts. When the TCR CDR3 underwent first-round RT-PCR, the HTBI primer set was used. MiXCR, applied by TCRdb to the multiplex PCR reads, yields one record per CDR3 protein. The sample consists of 600,000 or so distinct CDR3 sequences, more than 14% of them appearing once. This CDR3 has 16 amino acids. Looked up from germline, CDR1 is MDHEN and CDR2 is SYDVKM. The ends were cut back, 7 bases at V and 0 bases at J, with 15 bases in the middle.

The receptor's source is a woman between 45 and 65 years old with Graves' ophthalmopathy. Sequences were obtained from blood. The rearrangement joins TRBV28 to TRBJ2-2; D remains ambiguous. CDR3 DNA: TGTGCCAGCACCCATGGGCACCAACCGAACACCGGGGAGCTGTTTTTT. Translation gives CASTHGHQPNTGELFF.